What follows describes a single TCR beta chain. Combining a sample-barcoded 5' primer with a J-beta primer mix, a second PCR ran for roughly 7 to 11 cycles. TCRdb independently ran MiXCR on the 5' RACE reads; one entry per CDR3 protein. Among about 930,000 distinct CDR3 sequences, approximately 32% were seen once, and the ten largest hold roughly 10%. The sample is drawn from a study of blood T cells in healthy people across ages. CDR3 length equals 12 residues. The germline CDR1 and CDR2 sequences are DFQATT and SNEGSKA (reference sequence). Each donor gave 9.5 to 10 milliliters of peripheral blood. This sample was also put to use in a study of T cells of mothers and their children. That report notes: Relative to unrelated pairs, biologically related mother-child dyads exhibited marginally greater, non-significant overlap.

The sequencing sample was made of blood. The source of this sequence is a woman between 35 and 50 years old in good health. The genes are TRBV20-1 and TRBJ1-1; 8 bases align to TRBD1. Written as DNA, the CDR3 is TGCCGACCCAGGACAGGGCACACTGAAGCTTTCTTT. As protein: CRPRTGHTEAFF.